The 25 T cell receptor beta chains in this list originate from one sample, sequenced in a study of T cell responses to AZD1222 COVID-19 vaccine. The table came from immunoSEQ multiplex PCR; TCRdb's copy has only in-frame clones and leaves some out. The sample carries fewer than 120,000 clones, 94% recorded once. The sample consisted of peripheral blood, taken 28 days after the second AZD1222 dose. These TCRs come from an adult who received the AZD1222 COVID-19 vaccine.

The chain links TRBV2 to TRBJ1-5, with D possibly matching TRBD1 (6 bases). The CDR3 totals 14 residues. Trimming removed 2 bases from V and 10 bases from J, with 15 bases in between. CDR1 is SNHLY and CDR2 is FYNNEI in the germline V gene. DNA for the CDR3: TGTGCCAGCAGTGAATCCAGGGGCTCTGACCCCCAGCATTTT. Its protein product is CASSESRGSDPQHF. Variable domain in full (rest from reference TRBV2 and TRBJ1-5): EPEVTQTPSHQVTQMGQEVILRCVPISNHLYFYWYRQILGQKVEFLVSFYNNEISEKSEIFDDQFSVERPDGSNFTLKIRSTKLEDSAMYFCASSESRGSDPQHFGDGTRLSIL.

This rearrangement joins TRBV27 to TRBJ1-2; tentative D call: TRBD1 (5 bases). Per the germline V gene, CDR1 is MNHEY and CDR2 is SMNVEV (reference sequence). This CDR3 has 15 residues. Trimming stripped 1 base from V and 3 bases from J, with 12 bases between. CDR3 amino acids: CASSLWAGSDYGYTF. As DNA, the CDR3 is TGTGCCAGCAGTTTATGGGCAGGGTCAGACTATGGCTACACCTTC.

The chain combines TRBV7-9 with TRBJ1-4; 8 bases agree with TRBD1. The CDR3 extends over 15 amino acids. The trim removed 4 bases at V and 5 bases at J, leaving 6 bases unmatched. Germline V CDR1 and CDR2: SEHNR, FQNEAQ (reference sequence). The CDR3: CASSSRTGTNEKLFF. The DNA of the CDR3 is TGTGCCAGCAGCTCGAGGACAGGGACAAATGAAAAACTGTTTTTT.

The chain employs TRBV28 and TRBJ1-3; 9 positions match TRBD1. This CDR3 is 16 amino acids long. The V gene's germline CDR1 is MDHEN and CDR2 SYDVKM. J was trimmed by 4 bases and V by 5 bases; bases with no gene match: 9. CDR3 bases: TGTGCCAGCAGTCTCCCCGGGACAGGGACAGGAAACACCATATATTTT. It specifies CASSLPGTGTGNTIYF.

The chain employs TRBV5-1 and TRBJ2-7, with 10 bases fitting TRBD2. This CDR3 contains 18 residues. The germline V gene has CDR1 SGHRS and CDR2 YFSETQ. V was pared by 3 bases and J by 1 base, with 13 bases of the junction left unmatched. The CDR3 DNA reads TGCGCCAGCAGCTGGGCCCCACTAGCGGGGTCCGTATCCTACGAGCAGTACTTC. Translation: CASSWAPLAGSVSYEQYF.

V is TRBV6-5 and J is TRBJ2-7, with 7 bases matching TRBD1. Germline lookup yields CDR1 MNHEY and CDR2 SVGAGI. The V segment lost 6 bases and the J segment 0 bases; nucleotides outside the gene matches: 8. The CDR3 is made up of 15 amino acids. The CDR3 coding sequence is TGTGCCAGCAGCGCCGTAGGGACAGTCTCCTACGAGCAGTACTTC. Residues: CASSAVGTVSYEQYF.

This clone was observed a handful of times. The genes are TRBV7-9 and TRBJ1-2, with D possibly matching TRBD1 (5 bases). Trimming cost V 2 bases and J 8 bases, with 12 bases left between them. Germline loops: CDR1 SEHNR, CDR2 FQNEAQ (reference sequence). The CDR3 length is 13 residues. The CDR3 here is CASSLTGSRGYTF. The CDR3 nucleotides read TGTGCCAGCAGCTTAACAGGAAGTCGCGGCTACACCTTC.

This chain links TRBV7-9 with TRBJ1-2; D is ambiguous. The germline V and J ends were trimmed by 9 bases and 6 bases, with 14 bases remaining between them. Germline loops: CDR1 SEHNR, CDR2 FQNEAQ (reference sequence). CDR3 length: 12 residues. The CDR3 reads CASYPTQNGYTF. The CDR3 bases are TGTGCCAGTTACCCCACCCAAAATGGCTACACCTTC.

This chain uses TRBV5-1 with TRBJ1-2; no firm D call. With 4 bases removed from V and 2 bases from J, the gap between germline ends came to 12 bases. Germline assignment: CDR1 SGHRS and CDR2 YFSETQ. This CDR3 region has 14 residues. This CDR3 is CASSIGEQNYGYTF. CDR3 coding DNA: TGCGCCAGCAGCATCGGGGAGCAGAACTATGGCTACACCTTC.

This clone has a single count. CDR3 sequence reads: CASSLEQGAVGEAFF. In DNA, the CDR3 is TGTGCCAGCAGCTTGGAACAGGGGGCCGTTGGTGAAGCTTTCTTT. The chain employs TRBV11-2 and TRBJ1-1, with 9 nucleotides matching TRBD1. V lost 3 bases to trimming and J lost 7 bases; unmatched junction nucleotides: 9. The CDR3 has 15 amino acids. Germline V gene lookup returns CDR1 SGHAT and CDR2 FQNNGV.

The chain recombines TRBV10-1 with TRBJ2-6; D might be TRBD1 or TRBD2, each matching 7 bases. V was pared by 10 bases and J by 3 bases, with 25 bases between. The germline V gene encodes CDR1 WNHNN and CDR2 SYGVQD (reference sequence). The CDR3 contains 18 residues. The chain's CDR3 is CAIRGGGTAYDGANVLTF. CDR3 sequence (DNA): TGCGCCATTAGAGGGGGAGGGACAGCCTATGATGGGGCCAACGTCCTGACTTTC.

V usage is TRBV5-1 and J usage is TRBJ2-2; 7 bases line up with TRBD1. Trimming at V came to 4 bases and at J to 6 bases, leaving 6 bases not matched to a gene. The CDR3 has 14 amino acids. The germline V gene has CDR1 SGHRS and CDR2 YFSETQ. In DNA form, the CDR3 reads TGCGCCAGCAGCCCAGGACAGGCCTCCGGGGAGCTGTTTTTT. It codes for CASSPGQASGELFF. The whole variable domain, remainder taken from reference TRBV5-1 and TRBJ2-2, is KAGVTQTPRYLIKTRGQQVTLSCSPISGHRSVSWYQQTPGQGLQFLFEYFSETQRNKGNFPGRFSGRQFSNSRSEMNVSTLELGDSALYLCASSPGQASGELFFGEGSRLTVL.

This chain joins TRBV10-3 and TRBJ1-2, with a tentative D call TRBD1 (5 bases). V was cut by 6 bases and J by 1 base, with 21 bases left in between. The CDR3 is 17 residues long. Germline CDR1 reads ENHRY; CDR2 reads SYGVKD. The CDR3 DNA is TGTGCCATCAGCTCAAGCCCCCGGGACGAAATTAACTATGGCTACACCTTC. It codes for CAISSSPRDEINYGYTF.

This chain links TRBV21-1 with TRBJ1-2; the table's D call of TRBD1 was not tested on the DNA. TRBV21-1 is a documented pseudogene. This CDR3 contains 15 residues. CDR3 protein: CASSKVTRVCCGYTF. Here the CDR3 DNA reads TGTGCCAGCAGCAAAGTTACCAGGGTGTGCTGTGGCTACACCTTC.

This chain joins TRBV6-5 and TRBJ1-2; no clear D gene. Germline V gives CDR1 MNHEY, CDR2 SVGAGI. CDR3 length: 14 residues. Trimming took off 6 bases at V and 4 bases at J, with 15 bases between the two ends. In DNA form, the CDR3 reads TGTGCCAGCAGGAGGCTAACAGTTATCTATGGCTACACCTTC. Translation: CASRRLTVIYGYTF.

The CDR3 sequence: CASSLARGREQFF. CDR3 sequence (DNA): TGCGCCAGCAGCTTGGCCCGGGGAAGGGAGCAGTTCTTC. The genes are TRBV5-1 and TRBJ2-1; TRBD2 is a possible D gene (5 bases). The germline CDR1 and CDR2 sequences are SGHRS and YFSETQ. The CDR3 has 13 amino acids. V was clipped by 0 bases and J by 10 bases, with 11 bases between them.

This clone has only one observation. DNA of the CDR3: TGTGCCAGCAGTGAAAGGGGCAGGGTTAATTCACCCCTCCACTTT. It is translated as CASSERGRVNSPLHF. The V gene is TRBV6-1, the J gene TRBJ1-6, with D possibly being TRBD1 (5 bases). CDR3 length equals 15 residues. CDR1 is MNHNS and CDR2 is SASEGT in the germline V gene. V dropped 2 bases and J dropped 6 bases, with 11 bases sitting between them.

The V call is TRBV3-1 (or the pseudogene TRBV3-2), the J call TRBJ2-7; no definite D call. Deletions cut 3 bases from V and 5 bases from J, with 11 bases between. The CDR3 spans 13 residues. The germline V gene encodes CDR1 LGHDT and CDR2 YNNKEL (reference sequence). The CDR3 DNA sequence: TGTGCCAGCAGCCACGGTCCAAGCCACGAGCAGTACTTC. Translation: CASSHGPSHEQYF.

This sequence joins TRBV19 and TRBJ1-1; D gene uncertain. V lost 7 bases and J 0 bases, leaving 15 bases between the germline ends. CDR1 LNHDA and CDR2 SQIVND come from the germline V gene (reference sequence). This CDR3 region has 15 residues. In DNA form, the CDR3 reads TGTGCCAGTATGGCAGGCAGGAGCATGAACACTGAAGCTTTCTTT. This encodes CASMAGRSMNTEAFF. The whole variable domain, filled in from reference TRBV19 and TRBJ1-1, reads DGGITQSPKYLFRKEGQNVTLSCEQNLNHDAMYWYRQDPGQGLRLIYYSQIVNDFQKGDIAEGYSVSREKKESFPLTVTSAQKNPTAFYLCASMAGRSMNTEAFFGQGTRLTVV.

J is TRBJ2-2 and V is TRBV27, with TRBD2 as a possible D gene (6 bases). Germline loops: CDR1 MNHEY, CDR2 SMNVEV (reference sequence). Between the trimmed V and J ends, which lost 6 bases and 7 bases, there was a span of 18 bases. The CDR3 consists of 15 residues. CDR3 region: CASSPPRDGGGELFF. The DNA of the CDR3 is TGTGCCAGCAGCCCACCCCGGGACGGGGGCGGGGAGCTGTTTTTT.

The V and J genes are TRBV6-5 and TRBJ1-2, with 10 nucleotides matching TRBD1. The germline V gene has CDR1 MNHEY and CDR2 SVGAGI. V dropped 6 bases and J dropped 4; count of bases not matched to a gene: 8. The CDR3 is 15 amino acids. The CDR3 region has the DNA TGTGCCAGCAGCCTGGGACAGGGGATTCGCTATGGCTACACCTTC. Residues: CASSLGQGIRYGYTF.

This clone is a singleton in its sample. The chain links TRBV5-6 to TRBJ1-2; 11 positions agree with TRBD1. Germline lookup yields CDR1 SGHDT and CDR2 YYEEEE. CDR3 length: 17 amino acids. V shed 1 base and J 2 bases; nucleotides not matched to a gene: 7. In DNA, the CDR3 is TGTGCCAGCAGCTTGTACAGGACAGGGGGCCAGAACTATGGCTACACCTTC. Protein sequence: CASSLYRTGGQNYGYTF. Using reference TRBV5-6 and TRBJ1-2 for the parts outside the CDR3, the full variable domain is DAGVTQSPTHLIKTRGQQVTLRCSPKSGHDTVSWYQQALGQGPQFIFQYYEEEERQRGNFPDRFSGHQFPNYSSELNVNALLLGDSALYLCASSLYRTGGQNYGYTFGSGTRLTVV.

The chain is built from TRBV19 and TRBJ1-2, with D unresolved. The V end was cut by 1 base, the J end by 5 bases, with 11 bases between. Germline CDR1 is LNHDA and CDR2 is SQIVND (reference sequence). The CDR3 sequence is 14 residues long. The CDR3 loop reads CASSIAQSDYGYTF. DNA for the CDR3: TGTGCCAGTAGTATAGCCCAGTCCGATTATGGCTACACCTTC.

The CDR3 nucleotides read TGTGCCAGCAGCCAAACTAGGAACTCCTACAATGAGCAGTTCTTC. It specifies CASSQTRNSYNEQFF. The chain couples TRBV3-1 (or the pseudogene TRBV3-2) to TRBJ2-1; D is possibly TRBD2 (5 bases). The CDR3 consists of 15 residues. Germline loops: CDR1 LGHDT, CDR2 YNNKEL (reference sequence). V was pared by 2 bases and J by 0 bases, with 8 bases between.

The J gene is TRBJ1-2, the V gene TRBV7-9; D unclear. The CDR3 runs to 14 residues. V gave up 5 bases and J gave up 0 bases, with 10 bases separating them. CDR1 is SEHNR and CDR2 is FQNEAQ in the germline V gene (reference sequence). CDR3 coding DNA: TGTGCCAGCAGCATGAGGACGGCTAACTATGGCTACACCTTC. Its translation: CASSMRTANYGYTF. Together with reference TRBV7-9 and TRBJ1-2, the CDR3 gives the full variable domain: DTGVSQNPRHKITKRGQNVTFRCDPISEHNRLYWYRQTLGQGPEFLTYFQNEAQLEKSRLLSDRFSAERPKGSFSTLEIQRTEQGDSAMYLCASSMRTANYGYTFGSGTRLTVV.